The rows below give T cell receptor beta chains drawn from one sample of a study of cytomegalovirus exposure and HLA in healthy donors. Using immunoSEQ multiplex PCR, the repertoire was profiled, and TCRdb retains in-frame clones only, with some absent. The data contain roughly 120,000 clones, around 67% of them singletons. Sequencing used PBMCs. The receptors shown here come from a woman in her thirties or forties in good health and CMV-seronegative. Both conserved end residues are part of each CDR3. The D gene is left open where the match is weak.

d_gene	v_gene	j_gene	CDR3aa
TRBD2	TRBV5-4	TRBJ2-1	CASNEGLAGVGEQFF
TRBD2	TRBV18	TRBJ2-5	CASSPRYGEGETQYF
-	TRBV7-6	TRBJ2-2	CASSLDGTTRGTGELFF
-	TRBV2	TRBJ2-5	CASSDGSVSGLETQYF
-	TRBV19	TRBJ1-2	CASSVDTNYGYTF
TRBD1	TRBV29-1	TRBJ2-3	CSVDRALDTQYF
-	TRBV29-1	TRBJ1-2	CSVERGDYGYTF
TRBD1	TRBV5-5	TRBJ2-3	CASSGTGTGYTQYF
TRBD1	TRBV5-4	TRBJ1-1	CASSMGGQGFTEAFF
-	TRBV10-2	TRBJ2-7	CASSDGGYDEQYF
TRBD2	TRBV6-4	TRBJ2-2	CASGQLAGGQTGELFF
TRBD1	TRBV10-3	TRBJ2-5	CAISSQGAGETQYF
TRBD2	TRBV4-2	TRBJ2-5	CASSQDGAAGAETQYF
-	TRBV5-4	TRBJ2-3	CASSLGTYSTDTQYF
-	TRBV18	TRBJ1-1	CASSPRRDTDTEAFF
TRBD2	TRBV9	TRBJ2-2	CASSVGLPNTGELFF
-	TRBV28	TRBJ1-4	CASSSQGSPNEKLFF
TRBD1	TRBV5-5	TRBJ2-2	CASSIRQGARTGELFF